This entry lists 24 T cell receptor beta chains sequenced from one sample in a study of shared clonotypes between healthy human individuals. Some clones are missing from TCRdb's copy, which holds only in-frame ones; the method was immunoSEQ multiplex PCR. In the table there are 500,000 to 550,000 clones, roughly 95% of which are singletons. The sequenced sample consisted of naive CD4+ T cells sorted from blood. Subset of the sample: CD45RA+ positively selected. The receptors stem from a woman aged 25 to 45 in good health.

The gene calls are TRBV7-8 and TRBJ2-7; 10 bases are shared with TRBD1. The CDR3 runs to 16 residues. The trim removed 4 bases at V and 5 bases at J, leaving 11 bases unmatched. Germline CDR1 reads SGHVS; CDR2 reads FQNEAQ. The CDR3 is CASSSRRDRGSHEQYF. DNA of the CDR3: TGTGCCAGCAGCTCCCGCCGGGACAGGGGTAGCCACGAGCAGTACTTC.

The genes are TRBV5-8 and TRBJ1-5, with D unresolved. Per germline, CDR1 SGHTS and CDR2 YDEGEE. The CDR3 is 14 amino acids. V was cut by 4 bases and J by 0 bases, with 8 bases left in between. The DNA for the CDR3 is TGTGCCAGCAGCCCCGGCACTAGCAATCAGCCCCAGCATTTT. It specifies CASSPGTSNQPQHF. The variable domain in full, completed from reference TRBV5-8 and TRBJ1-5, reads EAGVTQSPTHLIKTRGQQATLRCSPISGHTSVYWYQQALGLGLQFLLWYDEGEERNRGNFPPRFSGRQFPNYSSELNVNALELEDSALYLCASSPGTSNQPQHFGDGTRLSIL.

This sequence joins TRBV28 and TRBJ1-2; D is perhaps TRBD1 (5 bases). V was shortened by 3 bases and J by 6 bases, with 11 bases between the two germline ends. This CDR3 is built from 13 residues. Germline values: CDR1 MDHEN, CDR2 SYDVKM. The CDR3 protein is CASSLEGVDGYTF. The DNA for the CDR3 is TGTGCCAGCAGTTTGGAAGGGGTAGATGGCTACACCTTC.

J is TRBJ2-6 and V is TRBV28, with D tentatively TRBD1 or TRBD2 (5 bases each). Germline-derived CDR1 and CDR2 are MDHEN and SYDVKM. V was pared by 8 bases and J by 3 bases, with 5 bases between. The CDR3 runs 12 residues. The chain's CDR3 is CASGGGANVLTF. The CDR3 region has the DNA TGTGCCAGCGGGGGTGGGGCCAACGTCCTGACTTTC.

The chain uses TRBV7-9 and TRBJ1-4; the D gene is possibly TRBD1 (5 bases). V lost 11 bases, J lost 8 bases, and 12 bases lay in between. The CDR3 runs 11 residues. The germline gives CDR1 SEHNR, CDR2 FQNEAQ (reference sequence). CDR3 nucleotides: TGTGCCCCGGGGGGACGAGAAAAACTGTTTTTT. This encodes CAPGGREKLFF.

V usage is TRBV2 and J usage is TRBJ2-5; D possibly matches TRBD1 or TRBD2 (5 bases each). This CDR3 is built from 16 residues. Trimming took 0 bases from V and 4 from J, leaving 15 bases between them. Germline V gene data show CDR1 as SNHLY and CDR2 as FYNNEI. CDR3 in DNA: TGTGCCAGCAGTGAAGCTCAGAGGGGCGGGCGAGAGACCCAGTACTTC. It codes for CASSEAQRGGRETQYF.

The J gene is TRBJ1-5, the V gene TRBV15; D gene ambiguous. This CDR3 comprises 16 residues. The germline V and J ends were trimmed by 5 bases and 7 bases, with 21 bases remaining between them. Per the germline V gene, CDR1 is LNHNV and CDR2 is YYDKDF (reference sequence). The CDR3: CATSPFNGVLGQPQHF. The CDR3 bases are TGTGCCACCAGCCCTTTTAATGGGGTATTGGGCCAGCCCCAGCATTTT.

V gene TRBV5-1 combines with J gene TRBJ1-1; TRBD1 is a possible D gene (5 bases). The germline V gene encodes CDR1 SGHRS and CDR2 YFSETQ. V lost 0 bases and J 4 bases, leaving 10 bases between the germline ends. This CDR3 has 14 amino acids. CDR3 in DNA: TGCGCCAGCAGCTTGGCGGGGACGGGCACTGAAGCTTTCTTT. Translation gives CASSLAGTGTEAFF.

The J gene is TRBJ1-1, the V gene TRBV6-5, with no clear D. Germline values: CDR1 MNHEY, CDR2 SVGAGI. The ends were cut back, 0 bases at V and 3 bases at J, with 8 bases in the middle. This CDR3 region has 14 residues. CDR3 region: CASSYSPGYTEAFF. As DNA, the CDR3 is TGTGCCAGCAGTTACTCTCCCGGCTACACTGAAGCTTTCTTT.

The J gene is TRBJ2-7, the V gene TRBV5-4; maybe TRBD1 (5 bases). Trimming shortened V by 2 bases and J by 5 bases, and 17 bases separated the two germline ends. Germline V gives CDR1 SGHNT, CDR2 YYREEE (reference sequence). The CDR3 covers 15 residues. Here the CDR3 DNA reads TGTGCCAGCAGCTTAGCGCAGGGTAGGTGGAACGAGCAGTACTTC. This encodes CASSLAQGRWNEQYF.

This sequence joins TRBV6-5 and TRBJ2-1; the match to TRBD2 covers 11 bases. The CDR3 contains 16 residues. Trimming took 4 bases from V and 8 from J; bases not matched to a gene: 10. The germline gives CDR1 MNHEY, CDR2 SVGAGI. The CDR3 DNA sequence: TGTGCCAGCAGTTTAACTTCTAGCGGGAGGCATCATGAGCAGTTCTTC. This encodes CASSLTSSGRHHEQFF.

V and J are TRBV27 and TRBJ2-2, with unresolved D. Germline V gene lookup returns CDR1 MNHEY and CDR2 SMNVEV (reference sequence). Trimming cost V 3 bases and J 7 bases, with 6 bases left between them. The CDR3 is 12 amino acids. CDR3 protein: CASSFIVGELFF. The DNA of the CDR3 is TGTGCCAGCAGTTTTATAGTCGGGGAGCTGTTTTTT.

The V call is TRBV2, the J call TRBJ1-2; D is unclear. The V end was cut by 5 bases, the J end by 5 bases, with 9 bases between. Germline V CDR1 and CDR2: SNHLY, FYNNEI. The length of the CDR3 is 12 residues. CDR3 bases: TGTGCCAGCAGTCTGGGTCCATATGGCTACACCTTC. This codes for CASSLGPYGYTF. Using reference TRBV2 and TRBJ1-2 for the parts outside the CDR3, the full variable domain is EPEVTQTPSHQVTQMGQEVILRCVPISNHLYFYWYRQILGQKVEFLVSFYNNEISEKSEIFDDQFSVERPDGSNFTLKIRSTKLEDSAMYFCASSLGPYGYTFGSGTRLTVV.

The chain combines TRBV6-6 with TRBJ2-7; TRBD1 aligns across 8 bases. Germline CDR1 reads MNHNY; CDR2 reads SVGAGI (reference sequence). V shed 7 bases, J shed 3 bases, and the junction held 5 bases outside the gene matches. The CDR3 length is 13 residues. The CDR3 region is CASMDRDYYEQYF. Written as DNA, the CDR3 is TGTGCCAGCATGGACAGGGATTACTACGAGCAGTACTTC.

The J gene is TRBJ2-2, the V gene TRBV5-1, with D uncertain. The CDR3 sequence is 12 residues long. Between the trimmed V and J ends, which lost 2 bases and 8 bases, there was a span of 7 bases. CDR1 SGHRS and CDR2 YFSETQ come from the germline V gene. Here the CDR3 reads CASSFRSGELFF. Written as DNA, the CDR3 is TGCGCCAGCAGCTTCCGCTCGGGGGAGCTGTTTTTT.

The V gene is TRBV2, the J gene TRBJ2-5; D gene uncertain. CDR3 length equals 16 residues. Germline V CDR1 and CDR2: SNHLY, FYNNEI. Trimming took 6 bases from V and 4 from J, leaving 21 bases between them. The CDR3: CASRSGPRKGPETQYF. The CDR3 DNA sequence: TGTGCCAGCAGGTCCGGACCGCGAAAAGGGCCAGAGACCCAGTACTTC. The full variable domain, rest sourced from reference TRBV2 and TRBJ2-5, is EPEVTQTPSHQVTQMGQEVILRCVPISNHLYFYWYRQILGQKVEFLVSFYNNEISEKSEIFDDQFSVERPDGSNFTLKIRSTKLEDSAMYFCASRSGPRKGPETQYFGPGTRLLVL.

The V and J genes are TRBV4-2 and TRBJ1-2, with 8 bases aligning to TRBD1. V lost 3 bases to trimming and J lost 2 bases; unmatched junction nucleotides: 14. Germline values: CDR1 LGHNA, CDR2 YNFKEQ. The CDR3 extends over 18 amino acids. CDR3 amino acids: CASSQLGQGEGRNYGYTF. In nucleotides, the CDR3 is TGTGCCAGCAGCCAGTTAGGACAGGGTGAAGGACGAAACTATGGCTACACCTTC.

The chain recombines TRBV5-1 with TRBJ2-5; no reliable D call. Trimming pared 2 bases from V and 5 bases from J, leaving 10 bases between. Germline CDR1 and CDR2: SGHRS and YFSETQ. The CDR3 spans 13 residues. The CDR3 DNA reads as TGCGCCAGCAGCTTACTTAGGGTGGAGACCCAGTACTTC. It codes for CASSLLRVETQYF.

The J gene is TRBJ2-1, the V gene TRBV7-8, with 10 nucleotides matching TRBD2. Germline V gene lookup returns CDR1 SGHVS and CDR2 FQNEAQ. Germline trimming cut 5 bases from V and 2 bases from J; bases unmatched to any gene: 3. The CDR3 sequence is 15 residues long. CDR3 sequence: CASSELAGTYNEQFF. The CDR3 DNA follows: TGTGCCAGCAGCGAACTAGCGGGAACCTACAATGAGCAGTTCTTC.

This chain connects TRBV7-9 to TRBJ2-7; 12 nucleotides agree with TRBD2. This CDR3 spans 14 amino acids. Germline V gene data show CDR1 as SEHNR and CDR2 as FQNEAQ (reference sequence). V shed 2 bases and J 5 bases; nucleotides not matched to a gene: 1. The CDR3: CASSLLAGGDEQYF. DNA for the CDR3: TGTGCCAGCAGCTTACTAGCGGGAGGGGACGAGCAGTACTTC. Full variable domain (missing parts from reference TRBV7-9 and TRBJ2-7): DTGVSQNPRHKITKRGQNVTFRCDPISEHNRLYWYRQTLGQGPEFLTYFQNEAQLEKSRLLSDRFSAERPKGSFSTLEIQRTEQGDSAMYLCASSLLAGGDEQYFGPGTRLTVT.

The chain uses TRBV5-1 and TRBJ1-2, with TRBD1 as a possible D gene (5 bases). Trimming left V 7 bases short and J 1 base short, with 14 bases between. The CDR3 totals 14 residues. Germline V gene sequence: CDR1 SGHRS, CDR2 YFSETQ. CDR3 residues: CASGVGRDNYGYTF. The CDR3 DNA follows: TGCGCCAGCGGAGTCGGCAGGGATAACTATGGCTACACCTTC.

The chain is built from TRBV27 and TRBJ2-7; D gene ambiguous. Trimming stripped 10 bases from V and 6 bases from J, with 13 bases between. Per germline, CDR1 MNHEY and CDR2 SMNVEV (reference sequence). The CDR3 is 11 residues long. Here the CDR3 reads CANPLLPEQYF. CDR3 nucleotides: TGTGCCAACCCCCTATTGCCCGAGCAGTACTTC.

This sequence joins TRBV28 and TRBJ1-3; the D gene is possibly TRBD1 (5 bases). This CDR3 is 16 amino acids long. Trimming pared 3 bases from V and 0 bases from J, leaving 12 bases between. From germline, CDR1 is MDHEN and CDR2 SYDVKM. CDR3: CASSFLDILSGNTIYF. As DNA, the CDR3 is TGTGCCAGCAGTTTTCTGGACATACTCTCTGGAAACACCATATATTTT.

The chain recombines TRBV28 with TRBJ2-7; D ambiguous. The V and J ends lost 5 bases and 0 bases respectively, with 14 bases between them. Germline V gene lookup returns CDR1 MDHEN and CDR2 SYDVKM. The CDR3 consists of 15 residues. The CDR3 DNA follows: TGTGCCAGCAGTCTCCTCTCCCTGCCCTCCTACGAGCAGTACTTC. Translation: CASSLLSLPSYEQYF. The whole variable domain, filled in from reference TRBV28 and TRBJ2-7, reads DVKVTQSSRYLVKRTGEKVFLECVQDMDHENMFWYRQDPGLGLRLIYFSYDVKMKEKGDIPEGYSVSREKKERFSLILESASTNQTSMYLCASSLLSLPSYEQYFGPGTRLTVT.